The 3 T cell receptor beta chains below were found in one sample sequenced in a study of T cells expressing NK-cell markers. TCRdb re-analyzed the 5' RACE reads; it lists each CDR3 protein once, without DNA. Its table lists 350,000 to 450,000 distinct CDR3 sequences. The sequencing input was blood T cells: a sorted CD56 or NKG2C T cell subset, CD4+ or CD8+ T cells, or bulk PBMC T cells (not recorded which). The source is a man aged 18 to 69 in good health.

The rearrangement joins TRBV6-1 to TRBJ2-1. The CDR3 extends over 14 amino acids. Per the germline V gene, CDR1 is MNHNS and CDR2 is SASEGT. Here the CDR3 reads CARKEAGVYNEQFF.

The chain combines TRBV5-1 with TRBJ2-3; TCRdb's D gene call, TRBD2, goes unchecked for lack of DNA. The germline V gene encodes CDR1 SGHRS and CDR2 YFSETQ. The CDR3 loop spans 17 amino acids. CDR3 loop: CASSPRLAASGTDTQYF.

The rearrangement uses TRBV12-3 or TRBV12-4 and TRBJ2-1; TCRdb calls TRBD1, which cannot be checked without DNA. There are 14 residues in the CDR3. CDR3 amino acids: CASSYRRIYNEQFF.